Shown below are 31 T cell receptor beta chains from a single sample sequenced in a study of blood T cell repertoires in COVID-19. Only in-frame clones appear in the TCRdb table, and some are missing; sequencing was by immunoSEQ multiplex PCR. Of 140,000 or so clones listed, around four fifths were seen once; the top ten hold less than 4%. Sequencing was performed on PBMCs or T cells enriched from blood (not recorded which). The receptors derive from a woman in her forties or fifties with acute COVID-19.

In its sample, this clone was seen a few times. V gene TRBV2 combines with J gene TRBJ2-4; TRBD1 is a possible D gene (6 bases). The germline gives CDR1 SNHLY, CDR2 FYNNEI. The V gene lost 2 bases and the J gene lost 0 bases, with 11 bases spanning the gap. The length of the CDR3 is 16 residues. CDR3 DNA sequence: TGTGCCAGCAGTGAAATGGGACACCCAGCCAAAAACATTCAGTACTTC. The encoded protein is CASSEMGHPAKNIQYF.

CDR3 sequence reads: CASRSTGASSGNTIYF. The CDR3 bases are TGTGCCAGCCGATCTACAGGGGCTTCCTCTGGAAACACCATATATTTT. V and J are TRBV27 and TRBJ1-3; 7 positions agree with TRBD1. Germline CDR1 is MNHEY and CDR2 is SMNVEV (reference sequence). The CDR3 runs to 16 residues. The J segment lost 0 bases and the V segment lost 8 bases, leaving 10 bases of the junction unmatched.

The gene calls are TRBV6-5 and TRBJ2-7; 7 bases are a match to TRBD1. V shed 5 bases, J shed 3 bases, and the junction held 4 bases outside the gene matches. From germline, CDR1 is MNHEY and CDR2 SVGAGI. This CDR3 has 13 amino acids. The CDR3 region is CASSRTGNYEQYF. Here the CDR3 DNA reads TGTGCCAGCAGTCGGACAGGTAACTACGAGCAGTACTTC.

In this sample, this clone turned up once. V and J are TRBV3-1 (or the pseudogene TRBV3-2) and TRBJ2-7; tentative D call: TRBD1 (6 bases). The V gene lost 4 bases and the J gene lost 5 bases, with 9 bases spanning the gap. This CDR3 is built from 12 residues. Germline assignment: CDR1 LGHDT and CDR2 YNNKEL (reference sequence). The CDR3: CASSLDRNEQYF. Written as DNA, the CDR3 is TGTGCCAGCAGCCTGGACAGAAACGAGCAGTACTTC.

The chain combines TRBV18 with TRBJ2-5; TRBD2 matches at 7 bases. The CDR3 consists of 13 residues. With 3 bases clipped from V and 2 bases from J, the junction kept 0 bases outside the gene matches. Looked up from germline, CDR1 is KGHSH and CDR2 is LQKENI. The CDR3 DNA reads TGTGCCAGCTCACCGGGACTACAAGAGACCCAGTACTTC. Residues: CASSPGLQETQYF. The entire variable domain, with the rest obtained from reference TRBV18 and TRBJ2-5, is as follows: NAGVMQNPRHLVRRRGQEARLRCSPMKGHSHVYWYRQLPEEGLKFMVYLQKENIIDESGMPKERFSAEFPKEGPSILRIQQVVRGDSAAYFCASSPGLQETQYFGPGTRLLVL.

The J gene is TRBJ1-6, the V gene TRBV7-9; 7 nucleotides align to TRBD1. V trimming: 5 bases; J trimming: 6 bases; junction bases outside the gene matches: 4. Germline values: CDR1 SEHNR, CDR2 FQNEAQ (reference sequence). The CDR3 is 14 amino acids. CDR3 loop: CASSQGTANSPLHF. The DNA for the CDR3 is TGTGCCAGCAGCCAAGGGACAGCTAATTCACCCCTCCACTTT.

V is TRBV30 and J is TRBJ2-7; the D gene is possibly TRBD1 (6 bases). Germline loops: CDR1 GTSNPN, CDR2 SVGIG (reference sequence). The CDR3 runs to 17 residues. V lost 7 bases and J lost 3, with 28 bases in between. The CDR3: CAFWGVGGLRTGYEQYF. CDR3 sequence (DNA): TGTGCCTTTTGGGGCGTTGGGGGCCTACGGACTGGCTACGAGCAGTACTTC.

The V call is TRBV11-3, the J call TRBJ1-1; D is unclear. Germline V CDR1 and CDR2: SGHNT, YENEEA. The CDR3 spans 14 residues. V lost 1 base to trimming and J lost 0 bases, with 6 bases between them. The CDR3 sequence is CASSLARLNTEAFF. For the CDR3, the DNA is TGTGCCAGCAGCTTAGCCAGATTGAACACTGAAGCTTTCTTT.

In nucleotides, the CDR3 is TGCAGCGTTGACGAAACCCGCGACGGGGAGCAGTTCTTC. Translated: CSVDETRDGEQFF. The rearrangement joins TRBV29-1 to TRBJ2-1; D is uncertain. The CDR3 covers 13 residues. The germline V gene encodes CDR1 SQVTM and CDR2 ANQGSEA. The V gene lost 3 bases and the J gene lost 10 bases, with 16 bases spanning the gap.

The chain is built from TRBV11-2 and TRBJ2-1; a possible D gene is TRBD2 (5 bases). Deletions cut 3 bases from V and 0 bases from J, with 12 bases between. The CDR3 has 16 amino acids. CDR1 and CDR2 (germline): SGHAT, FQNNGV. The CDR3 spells CASSFTRGSSYNEQFF. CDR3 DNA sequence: TGTGCCAGCAGCTTCACTAGAGGGAGCTCCTACAATGAGCAGTTCTTC.

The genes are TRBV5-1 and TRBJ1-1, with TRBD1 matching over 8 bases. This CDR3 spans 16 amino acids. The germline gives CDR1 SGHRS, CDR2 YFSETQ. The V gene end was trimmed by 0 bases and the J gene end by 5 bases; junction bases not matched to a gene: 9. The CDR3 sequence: CASSLALDRARTEAFF. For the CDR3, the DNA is TGCGCCAGCAGCTTGGCGTTGGACAGGGCGAGGACTGAAGCTTTCTTT.

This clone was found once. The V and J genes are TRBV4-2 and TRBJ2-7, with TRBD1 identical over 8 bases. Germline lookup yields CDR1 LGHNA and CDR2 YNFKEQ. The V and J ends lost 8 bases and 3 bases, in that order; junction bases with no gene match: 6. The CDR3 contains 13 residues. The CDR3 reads CASATGVDYEQYF. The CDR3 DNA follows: TGTGCCAGCGCGACAGGGGTGGACTACGAGCAGTACTTC.

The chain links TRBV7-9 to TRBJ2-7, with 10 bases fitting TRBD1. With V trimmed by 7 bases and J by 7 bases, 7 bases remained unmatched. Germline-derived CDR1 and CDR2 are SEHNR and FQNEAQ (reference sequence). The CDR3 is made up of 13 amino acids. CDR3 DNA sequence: TGTGCCAGCAACCGACAGGGGGCGGGGGAGCAGTACTTC. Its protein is CASNRQGAGEQYF.

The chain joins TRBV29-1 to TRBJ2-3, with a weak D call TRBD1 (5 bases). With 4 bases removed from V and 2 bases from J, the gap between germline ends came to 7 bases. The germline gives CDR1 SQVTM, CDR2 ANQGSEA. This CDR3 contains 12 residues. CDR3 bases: TGCAGCGTTGGGACAACCACAGATACGCAGTATTTT. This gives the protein CSVGTTTDTQYF.

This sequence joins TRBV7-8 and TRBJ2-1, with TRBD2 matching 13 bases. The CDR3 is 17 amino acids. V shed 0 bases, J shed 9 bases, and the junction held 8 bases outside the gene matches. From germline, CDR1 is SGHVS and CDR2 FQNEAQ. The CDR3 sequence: CASSLARRLAGGSEQFF. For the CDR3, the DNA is TGTGCCAGCAGCTTAGCGCGAAGACTAGCGGGAGGCAGTGAGCAGTTCTTC.

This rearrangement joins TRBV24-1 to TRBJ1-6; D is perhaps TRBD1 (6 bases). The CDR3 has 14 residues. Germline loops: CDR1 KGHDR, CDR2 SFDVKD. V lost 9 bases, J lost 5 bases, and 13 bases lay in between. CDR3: CATLFRTDNSPLHF. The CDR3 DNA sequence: TGTGCCACCCTCTTTAGGACAGATAATTCACCCCTCCACTTT.

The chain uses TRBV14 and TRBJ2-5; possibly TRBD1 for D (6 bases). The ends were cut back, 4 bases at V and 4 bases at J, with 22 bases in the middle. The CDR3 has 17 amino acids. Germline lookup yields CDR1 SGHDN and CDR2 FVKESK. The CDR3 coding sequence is TGTGCCAGCAGCCTATTACGGGACACCCAAAGGGGAGAGACCCAGTACTTC. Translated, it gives CASSLLRDTQRGETQYF.

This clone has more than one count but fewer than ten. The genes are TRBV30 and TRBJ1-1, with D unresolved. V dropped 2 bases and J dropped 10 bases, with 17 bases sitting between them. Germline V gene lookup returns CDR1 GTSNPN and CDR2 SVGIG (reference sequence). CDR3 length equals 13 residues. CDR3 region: CAWSKSPSSGAFF. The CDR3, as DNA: TGTGCCTGGAGTAAATCCCCCAGCTCGGGAGCTTTCTTT.

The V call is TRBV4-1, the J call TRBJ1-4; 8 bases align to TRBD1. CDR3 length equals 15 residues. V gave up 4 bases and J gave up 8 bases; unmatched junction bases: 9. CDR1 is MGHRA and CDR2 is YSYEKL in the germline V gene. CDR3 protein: CASSPQGARGEKLFF. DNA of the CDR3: TGCGCCAGCAGCCCCCAGGGGGCTCGGGGAGAAAAACTGTTTTTT.

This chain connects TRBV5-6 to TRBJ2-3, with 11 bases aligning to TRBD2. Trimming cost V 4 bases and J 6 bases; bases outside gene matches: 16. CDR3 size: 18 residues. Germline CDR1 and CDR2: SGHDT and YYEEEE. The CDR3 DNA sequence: TGTGCCAGCAGCGCAGAGGGAAGACTAGCGGGACGGTGGGATACGCAGTATTTT. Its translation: CASSAEGRLAGRWDTQYF.

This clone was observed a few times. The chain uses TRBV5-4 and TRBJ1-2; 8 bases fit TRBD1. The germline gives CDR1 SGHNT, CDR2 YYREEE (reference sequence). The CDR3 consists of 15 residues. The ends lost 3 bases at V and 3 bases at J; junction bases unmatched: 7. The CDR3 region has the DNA TGTGCCAGCAGCTCCGAGGGACAGGCGGACTATGGCTACACCTTC. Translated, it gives CASSSEGQADYGYTF.

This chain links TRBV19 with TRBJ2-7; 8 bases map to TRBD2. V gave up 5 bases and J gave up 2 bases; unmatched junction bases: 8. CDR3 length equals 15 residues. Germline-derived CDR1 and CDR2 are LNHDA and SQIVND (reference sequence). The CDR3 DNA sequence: TGTGCCAGTAGTCGCACTAGCGGAAGGCCCTACGAGCAGTACTTC. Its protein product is CASSRTSGRPYEQYF.

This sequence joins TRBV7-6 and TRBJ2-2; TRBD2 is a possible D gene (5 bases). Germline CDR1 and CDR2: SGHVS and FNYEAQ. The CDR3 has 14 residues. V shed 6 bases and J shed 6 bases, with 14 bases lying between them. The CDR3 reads CASRPSLKAGELFF. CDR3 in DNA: TGTGCCAGCAGGCCTAGCCTCAAAGCCGGGGAGCTGTTTTTT.

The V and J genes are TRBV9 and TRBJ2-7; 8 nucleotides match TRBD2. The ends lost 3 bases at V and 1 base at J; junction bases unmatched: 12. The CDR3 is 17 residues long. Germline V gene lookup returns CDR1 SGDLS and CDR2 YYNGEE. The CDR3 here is CASSAPQGLADSYEQYF. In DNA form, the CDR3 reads TGTGCCAGCAGCGCTCCCCAAGGACTAGCCGATTCCTACGAGCAGTACTTC.

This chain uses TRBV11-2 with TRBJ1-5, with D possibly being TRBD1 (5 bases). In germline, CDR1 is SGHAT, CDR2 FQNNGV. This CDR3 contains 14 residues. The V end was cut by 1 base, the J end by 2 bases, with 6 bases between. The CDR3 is CASSLGRGNQPQHF. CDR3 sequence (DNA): TGTGCCAGCAGCTTAGGCAGGGGCAATCAGCCCCAGCATTTT.

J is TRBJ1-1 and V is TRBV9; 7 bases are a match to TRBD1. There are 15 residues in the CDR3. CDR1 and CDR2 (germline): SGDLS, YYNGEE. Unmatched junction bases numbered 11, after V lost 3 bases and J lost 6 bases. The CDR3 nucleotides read TGTGCCAGCAGCGGAGAACAGGGGTCGTTCGCTGAAGCTTTCTTT. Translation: CASSGEQGSFAEAFF.

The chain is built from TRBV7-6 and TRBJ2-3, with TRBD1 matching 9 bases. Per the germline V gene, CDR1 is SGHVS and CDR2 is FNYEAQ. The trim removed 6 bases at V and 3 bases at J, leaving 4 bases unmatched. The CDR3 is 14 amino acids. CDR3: CASSRTGETDTQYF. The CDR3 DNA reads TGTGCCAGCAGTCGGACAGGGGAGACAGATACGCAGTATTTT.

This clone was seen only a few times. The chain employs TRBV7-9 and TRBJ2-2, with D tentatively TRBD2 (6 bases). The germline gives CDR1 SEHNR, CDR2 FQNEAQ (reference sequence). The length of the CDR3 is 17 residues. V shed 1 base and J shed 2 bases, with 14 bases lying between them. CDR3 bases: TGTGCCAGCAGCTTAGGTCGGCCTAGCGCAAACACCGGGGAGCTGTTTTTT. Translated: CASSLGRPSANTGELFF.

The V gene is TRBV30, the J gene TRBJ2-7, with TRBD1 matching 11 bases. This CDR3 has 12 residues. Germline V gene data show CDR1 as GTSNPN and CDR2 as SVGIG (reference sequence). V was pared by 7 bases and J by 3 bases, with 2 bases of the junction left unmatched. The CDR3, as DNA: TGTGCCTACGGGACAGGGGGCTACGAGCAGTACTTC. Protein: CAYGTGGYEQYF. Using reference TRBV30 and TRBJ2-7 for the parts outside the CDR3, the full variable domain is SQTIHQWPATLVQPVGSPLSLECTVEGTSNPNLYWYRQAAGRGLQLLFYSVGIGQISSEVPQNLSASRPQDRQFILSSKKLLLSDSGFYLCAYGTGGYEQYFGPGTRLTVT.

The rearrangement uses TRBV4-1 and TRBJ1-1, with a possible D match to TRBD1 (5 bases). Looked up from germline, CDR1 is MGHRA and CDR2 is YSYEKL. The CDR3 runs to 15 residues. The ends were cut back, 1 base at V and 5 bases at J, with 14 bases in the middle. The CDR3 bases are TGCGCCAGCAGCCAAGTTTTGGGGAGGGGTACTGAAGCTTTCTTT. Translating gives CASSQVLGRGTEAFF.

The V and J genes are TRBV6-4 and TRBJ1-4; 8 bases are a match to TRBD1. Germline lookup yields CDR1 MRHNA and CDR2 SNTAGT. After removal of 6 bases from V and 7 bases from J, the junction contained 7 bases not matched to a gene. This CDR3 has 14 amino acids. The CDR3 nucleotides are TGTGCCAGCAGGAGGGGACAGGCATGTGAAAAACTGTTTTTT. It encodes CASRRGQACEKLFF.